This TCR delta chain was identified during a study of Vδ1+ human thymocytes. Concerning this clone itself: Its antigen is as yet unknown.

The ends were cut back, 3 bases at V and 9 bases at J, with 26 bases in the middle. The germline V gene encodes CDR1 TSWWSYY and CDR2 QGS. The CDR3 covers 17 residues. The study, taken as a whole, reports: Highly polyclonal TRG and TRD repertoires with Gaussian CDR3 length distributions appeared in thymus. Bulk data may be misread because of unexpected Vdelta2 sequences.

RNA was extracted from the cells and then reverse transcribed. CDR3 amplicons came from multiplex PCR with pooled V-gene forward and constant-region reverse primers. TCRdb applied CATT to the multiplex PCR reads for clone calling. Among under 80,000 delta-chain clones listed, around 35% were seen once. This sequence was found in a boy less than two years old who had congenital heart surgery. Sequenced material: Vdelta1+ gamma-delta thymocytes from the thymus. This sample's subset: FACS-sorted CD3+ TCRalphabeta- TCRVdelta1+ TCRVdelta2- thymocytes. The V and J genes are TRDV1 and TRDJ1, with D maybe TRDD2 (6 bases). CDR3 coding DNA: TGTGCTCTTGGGGACTCCTACGACGGAGTGAAGGGGGGGCAACTCATCTTT. As protein: CALGDSYDGVKGGQLIF.